These 6 T cell receptor beta chains were sequenced from one sample in a study of blood T cell repertoires in COVID-19. TCRdb keeps only in-frame clones here, not all; method: immunoSEQ multiplex PCR. The data hold roughly 410,000 clones, with roughly 90% observed a single time. The sequenced material came from peripheral blood. These receptors were collected from a man aged 35 to 55 with acute or convalescent COVID-19.

The gene calls are TRBV9 and TRBJ2-3, with a tentative D call TRBD2 (5 bases). V lost 0 bases and J lost 3, with 8 bases in between. The CDR3 extends over 14 amino acids. Germline V gene lookup returns CDR1 SGDLS and CDR2 YYNGEE. CDR3 residues: CASSVVEGTDTQYF. The CDR3 region has the DNA TGTGCCAGCAGCGTAGTCGAGGGAACAGATACGCAGTATTTT.

The rearrangement links TRBV3-1 (or the pseudogene TRBV3-2) to TRBJ2-2; D gene uncertain. Trimming left V 5 bases short and J 5 bases short, with 12 bases between. Germline V lookup: CDR1 LGHDT, CDR2 YNNKEL (reference sequence). This CDR3 has 14 residues. The CDR3, as DNA: TGTGCCAGCAGCTTACTTCTAGAGACCGGGGAGCTGTTTTTT. Translated: CASSLLLETGELFF.

This clone has just a few counts. This rearrangement joins TRBV6-4 to TRBJ2-2; D perhaps matches TRBD2 (6 bases). This CDR3 region has 14 residues. CDR1 MRHNA and CDR2 SNTAGT come from the germline V gene. V lost 2 bases and J lost 4, with 8 bases in between. The CDR3 spells CASSDGGSTGELFF. The CDR3 region has the DNA TGTGCCAGCAGTGACGGGGGGAGCACCGGGGAGCTGTTTTTT.

This chain joins TRBV19 and TRBJ2-3, with 7 bases lining up with TRBD2. CDR3 length: 13 residues. Trimming cost V 4 bases and J 7 bases; bases outside gene matches: 5. CDR1 is LNHDA, CDR2 SQIVND, per germline (reference sequence). The CDR3 sequence: CASSKRRGNTQYF. CDR3 bases: TGTGCCAGTAGTAAGAGGCGGGGGAATACGCAGTATTTT.

V is TRBV19 and J is TRBJ1-1; D is undetermined. This CDR3 contains 13 residues. Trimming left V 5 bases short and J 3 bases short, with 10 bases between. The germline V gene has CDR1 LNHDA and CDR2 SQIVND (reference sequence). The CDR3 sequence: CASSVYRDTEAFF. In nucleotides, the CDR3 is TGTGCCAGTAGTGTCTACCGAGACACTGAAGCTTTCTTT.

This rearrangement joins TRBV11-2 to TRBJ1-2; D is uncertain. Trimming removed 3 bases from V and 7 bases from J, with 9 bases in between. The CDR3 has 12 amino acids. Germline lookup yields CDR1 SGHAT and CDR2 FQNNGV. Here the CDR3 reads CASSFEASGYTF. The CDR3 bases are TGTGCCAGCAGCTTTGAGGCTAGTGGCTACACCTTC.